Below are 23 T cell receptor beta chains sequenced from a single sample in a study of shared clonotypes between healthy human individuals. The protocol was immunoSEQ multiplex PCR, while the TCRdb copy is restricted to in-frame clones and leaves out a portion. The repertoire holds 2.5 million or so clones, approximately 92% seen once, with over 0.12% in the top ten. The specimen sequenced was naive CD4+ T cells sorted from blood. Subset meaning: CD45RA+ positively selected. These TCRs come from a man younger than 35 in good health.

The chain combines TRBV15 with TRBJ1-2; perhaps TRBD1 as D (5 bases). V was trimmed by 3 bases and J by 2 bases, leaving 19 bases between them. The CDR3 extends over 17 amino acids. Germline assignment: CDR1 LNHNV and CDR2 YYDKDF (reference sequence). In nucleotides, the CDR3 is TGTGCCACCAGCAGCTCACCAAAGGGGTTAATGAACTATGGCTACACCTTC. Protein product: CATSSSPKGLMNYGYTF.

The chain is built from TRBV9 and TRBJ1-1; no clear D. The CDR3 totals 14 residues. Deletions cut 4 bases from V and 4 bases from J, with 14 bases between. Per germline, CDR1 SGDLS and CDR2 YYNGEE. The DNA of the CDR3 is TGTGCCAGCAGCCTGACTACGGGTAGCACTGAAGCTTTCTTT. This codes for CASSLTTGSTEAFF.

The rearrangement joins TRBV7-2 to TRBJ2-7, with 8 bases lining up with TRBD1. Germline V gene data show CDR1 as SGHTA and CDR2 as FQGNSA. This CDR3 is 13 amino acids long. V shed 5 bases and J 9 bases; nucleotides not matched to a gene: 9. The CDR3 nucleotides read TGTGCCAGCAGCACGGACAGGGCTACGGGGCAGTACTTC. This codes for CASSTDRATGQYF.

The V and J genes are TRBV5-4 and TRBJ2-1; weak D call: TRBD2 (5 bases). Trimming left V 4 bases short and J 7 bases short, with 15 bases between. Germline assignment: CDR1 SGHNT and CDR2 YYREEE (reference sequence). The CDR3 has 14 residues. This CDR3 reads CASSPLGSWNEQFF. DNA for the CDR3: TGTGCCAGCAGCCCCTTGGGGAGTTGGAATGAGCAGTTCTTC.

The chain uses TRBV10-3 and TRBJ2-1; TRBD2 matches 7 bases. Per germline, CDR1 ENHRY and CDR2 SYGVKD. The CDR3 is 16 residues long. V dropped 3 bases and J dropped 9; count of bases not matched to a gene: 14. The CDR3 sequence is CAISDPSGGKRGEQFF. For the CDR3, the DNA is TGTGCCATCAGTGACCCCTCGGGAGGAAAGCGGGGTGAGCAGTTCTTC.

The CDR3 coding sequence is TGTGCCAGCAGGACAGGGGTGGCCGGCTACACCTTC. This gives the protein CASRTGVAGYTF. The chain is built from TRBV2 and TRBJ1-2; TRBD1 matches 8 bases. Germline CDR1 is SNHLY and CDR2 is FYNNEI. V shed 6 bases and J 8 bases; nucleotides not matched to a gene: 5. This CDR3 contains 12 residues.

The rearrangement joins TRBV10-3 to TRBJ1-5; D gene uncertain. There are 13 residues in the CDR3. Germline loops: CDR1 ENHRY, CDR2 SYGVKD. The ends were cut back, 4 bases at V and 5 bases at J, with 9 bases in the middle. The CDR3 sequence: CAISVEFYQPQHF. CDR3 coding DNA: TGTGCCATCAGTGTGGAATTCTATCAGCCCCAGCATTTT.

The chain has TRBV6-6 and TRBJ2-2, with D possibly being TRBD1 (6 bases). The germline CDR1 and CDR2 sequences are MNHNY and SVGAGI (reference sequence). This CDR3 has 14 amino acids. Trimming left V 4 bases short and J 7 bases short, with 13 bases between. CDR3 amino acids: CASSLQGWGGELFF. The CDR3 region has the DNA TGTGCCAGCAGTTTACAGGGCTGGGGCGGGGAGCTGTTTTTT.

This clone occurred once. J is TRBJ2-1 and V is TRBV2, with 8 bases aligning to TRBD1. The junction had 2 bases not matched to a gene; V was cut back by 0 bases and J by 13 bases. Germline V lookup: CDR1 SNHLY, CDR2 FYNNEI. This CDR3 is 12 amino acids long. The chain's CDR3 is CASSEAGTGQFF. The CDR3 DNA is TGTGCCAGCAGTGAAGCAGGGACAGGACAGTTCTTC.

This clone was seen a handful of times. The chain recombines TRBV5-1 with TRBJ1-1; D is undetermined. V was shortened by 0 bases and J by 0 bases, with 6 bases between the two germline ends. Germline V gene lookup returns CDR1 SGHRS and CDR2 YFSETQ. The CDR3 extends over 14 amino acids. For the CDR3, the DNA is TGCGCCAGCAGCTTGGACAATATGAACACTGAAGCTTTCTTT. This codes for CASSLDNMNTEAFF.

This rearrangement joins TRBV27 to TRBJ1-6, with no clear D. This CDR3 contains 18 residues. Germline V gene sequence: CDR1 MNHEY, CDR2 SMNVEV (reference sequence). V gave up 5 bases and J gave up 14 bases, with 31 bases separating them. CDR3 sequence reads: CASSPRGPDRFPLVALHF. The CDR3 DNA reads as TGTGCCAGCAGTCCCCGCGGGCCAGACCGCTTCCCTTTGGTGGCCCTCCACTTT.

The V call is TRBV6-5, the J call TRBJ2-5; 8 bases match TRBD2. This CDR3 region has 14 residues. J lost 4 bases, V lost 4 bases, and 5 bases had no gene match. The germline gives CDR1 MNHEY, CDR2 SVGAGI. The CDR3, as DNA: TGTGCCAGCAGTTTTAGCGGGAACGCAGAGACCCAGTACTTC. Its protein product is CASSFSGNAETQYF.

The V and J genes are TRBV27 and TRBJ1-1; 8 positions agree with TRBD1. This CDR3 spans 14 amino acids. J lost 1 base, V lost 6 bases, and 4 bases had no gene match. Germline V lookup: CDR1 MNHEY, CDR2 SMNVEV (reference sequence). CDR3 in DNA: TGTGCCAGCAGGAAGGGACAGGAGAACACTGAAGCTTTCTTT. This encodes CASRKGQENTEAFF.

This CDR3 is CASSGTGLTNEKLFF. For the CDR3, the DNA is TGTGCCAGCAGTGGAACAGGGTTAACTAATGAAAAACTGTTTTTT. This sequence joins TRBV2 and TRBJ1-4; tentatively, D is TRBD1 (6 bases). The CDR3 is 15 amino acids. The ends were cut back, 4 bases at V and 1 base at J, with 10 bases in the middle. From germline, CDR1 is SNHLY and CDR2 FYNNEI.

The chain carries TRBV6-6 and TRBJ1-2; D unclear. CDR3 length: 13 residues. Germline V gives CDR1 MNHNY, CDR2 SVGAGI (reference sequence). Trimming took 2 bases from V and 4 from J, leaving 8 bases between them. CDR3 region: CASSYDNSYGYTF. The CDR3 nucleotides are TGTGCCAGCAGTTACGACAACAGCTATGGCTACACCTTC.

The V gene is TRBV15, the J gene TRBJ2-1; TRBD2 matches at 10 bases. This CDR3 spans 17 amino acids. Germline assignment: CDR1 LNHNV and CDR2 YYDKDF (reference sequence). Trimming took 2 bases from V and 3 from J; bases not matched to a gene: 7. The CDR3 nucleotides read TGTGCCACCAGCAGACGGCTTGTAGCGGGGGGCTACAATGAGCAGTTCTTC. Protein: CATSRRLVAGGYNEQFF. Full variable domain (rest looked up from reference TRBV15 and TRBJ2-1): DAMVIQNPRYQVTQFGKPVTLSCSQTLNHNVMYWYQQKSSQAPKLLFHYYDKDFNNEADTPDNFQSRRPNTSFCFLDIRSPGLGDTAMYLCATSRRLVAGGYNEQFFGPGTRLTVL.

V is TRBV9 and J is TRBJ1-1; a weak D match, TRBD1 (5 bases). CDR1 SGDLS and CDR2 YYNGEE come from the germline V gene. Trimming took off 2 bases at V and 1 base at J, with 9 bases between the two ends. The length of the CDR3 is 14 residues. The CDR3 sequence is CASSVSGGNTEAFF. For the CDR3, the DNA is TGTGCCAGCAGCGTCTCTGGGGGGAACACTGAAGCTTTCTTT.

V and J are TRBV28 and TRBJ1-2; D uncertain. The CDR3 contains 13 residues. Between the trimmed V and J ends, which lost 8 bases and 7 bases, there was a span of 17 bases. The germline V gene has CDR1 MDHEN and CDR2 SYDVKM. The CDR3: CASQKPGISGYTF. In DNA, the CDR3 is TGTGCCAGCCAAAAGCCGGGGATAAGTGGCTACACCTTC.

The chain is built from TRBV10-3 and TRBJ1-3, with unresolved D. Trimming removed 7 bases at V and 2 bases at J, with 12 bases between. This CDR3 has 14 residues. Germline V gene sequence: CDR1 ENHRY, CDR2 SYGVKD. The CDR3 bases are TGTGCCATCAACTCAGGTAAACCTGGAAACACCATATATTTT. It encodes CAINSGKPGNTIYF.

The rearrangement links TRBV2 to TRBJ1-3; D remains unclear. CDR3 length: 15 residues. Germline-derived CDR1 and CDR2 are SNHLY and FYNNEI. V lost 1 base and J 0 bases, leaving 7 bases between the germline ends. The CDR3 is CASSEGEISGNTIYF. CDR3 DNA sequence: TGTGCCAGCAGTGAAGGGGAAATCTCTGGAAACACCATATATTTT.

This chain joins TRBV6-5 and TRBJ2-7; no clear D gene. Trimming stripped 6 bases from V and 4 bases from J, with 10 bases between. Germline values: CDR1 MNHEY, CDR2 SVGAGI. This CDR3 is 12 amino acids long. Written as DNA, the CDR3 is TGTGCCAGCAGACGTGGGGATTACGAGCAGTACTTC. Translating it yields CASRRGDYEQYF.

The chain links TRBV29-1 to TRBJ2-3, with a weak D call TRBD2 (5 bases). Germline loops: CDR1 SQVTM, CDR2 ANQGSEA. This CDR3 is 10 amino acids long. V dropped 7 bases and J dropped 6 bases, with 8 bases sitting between them. CDR3 residues: CSAGVDTQYF. CDR3 DNA: TGCAGCGCCGGGGTGGATACGCAGTATTTT.

The chain combines TRBV6-1 with TRBJ1-6; D may be TRBD1 (5 bases). The germline V gene encodes CDR1 MNHNS and CDR2 SASEGT. The length of the CDR3 is 13 residues. Trimming shortened V by 7 bases and J by 5 bases, and 9 bases separated the two germline ends. In nucleotides, the CDR3 is TGTGCCAGCACAGGGTTGCATAATTCACCCCTCCACTTT. This codes for CASTGLHNSPLHF.